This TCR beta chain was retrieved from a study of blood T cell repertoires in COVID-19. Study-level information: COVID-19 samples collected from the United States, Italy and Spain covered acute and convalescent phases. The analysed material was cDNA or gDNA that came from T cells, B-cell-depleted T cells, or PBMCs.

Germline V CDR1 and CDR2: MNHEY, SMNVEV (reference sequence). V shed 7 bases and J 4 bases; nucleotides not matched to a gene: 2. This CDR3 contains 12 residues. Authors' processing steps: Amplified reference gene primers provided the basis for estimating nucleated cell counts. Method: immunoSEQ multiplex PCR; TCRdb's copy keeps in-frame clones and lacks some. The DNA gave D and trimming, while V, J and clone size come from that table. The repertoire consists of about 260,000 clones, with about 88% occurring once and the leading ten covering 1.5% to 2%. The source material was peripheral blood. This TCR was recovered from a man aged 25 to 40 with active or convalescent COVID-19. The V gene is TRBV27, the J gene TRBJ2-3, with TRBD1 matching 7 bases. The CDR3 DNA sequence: TGTGCCAGCAAAACAGGGGCAGATACGCAGTATTTT. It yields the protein CASKTGADTQYF.